Below, 32 T cell receptor beta chains from the same sample are listed, as sequenced in a study of immune characterization of retroperitoneal liposarcoma (dated by TCRdb to 2018 to 2020). The library was obtained by PCR. The data were produced on a NextSeq 500. TCRdb reprocessed the public reads (quality trimming at Q25 with fastp, clone calling with MiXCR) and kept in-frame beta chains. All rows with the same CDR3 protein become a single entry with the most common DNA and genes. In all, the sample holds some 10,000 distinct CDR3 sequences, and around a quarter of those were seen once. Less than 9.5% of the sample rests with the top ten. The sequencing input was tumor tissue. The receptors were gathered from a female donor with retroperitoneal liposarcoma.

By sample share, this clonotype is medium-sized. The V call is TRBV6-1, the J call TRBJ2-5, with D unclear. CDR3 length: 12 amino acids. The V end lost 7 bases, the J end lost 11 bases, and 17 bases lay between the germline ends. Germline V lookup: CDR1 MNHNS, CDR2 SASEGT. CDR3 sequence: CASKNGIFSQYF. CDR3 nucleotides: TGTGCCAGCAAGAACGGAATCTTTTCTCAGTACTTC.

This rearrangement joins TRBV6-6 to TRBJ2-3; TRBD2 aligns across 8 bases. CDR1 is MNHNY, CDR2 SVGAGI, per germline (reference sequence). This CDR3 contains 15 residues. Trimming took 0 bases from V and 8 from J; bases not matched to a gene: 7. Written as DNA, the CDR3 is TGTGCCAGCAGTTACTCGTACGGGGGGGCAGGTACGCAGTATTTT. This codes for CASSYSYGGAGTQYF.

This chain connects TRBV24-1 to TRBJ1-2; D possibly corresponds to TRBD1 (5 bases). V was cut by 6 bases and J by 8 bases, with 21 bases left in between. This CDR3 comprises 15 residues. Per the germline V gene, CDR1 is KGHDR and CDR2 is SFDVKD. The chain's CDR3 is CATSTRDEGLWGYTF. The CDR3 coding sequence is TGTGCCACCAGTACCAGGGACGAGGGGCTGTGGGGCTACACCTTC.

This clonotype was counted between two and nine times. V usage is TRBV7-6 and J usage is TRBJ2-1; 15 nucleotides agree with TRBD2. This CDR3 contains 17 residues. Germline values: CDR1 SGHVS, CDR2 FNYEAQ. J lost 13 bases, V lost 1 base, and 11 bases had no gene match. The CDR3 sequence: CASSLGTSGRARETQFF. Here the CDR3 DNA reads TGTGCCAGCAGCTTAGGGACTAGCGGGAGGGCGCGAGAGACCCAGTTCTTC.

This clonotype is categorized as medium-sized. The chain combines TRBV7-2 with TRBJ2-1, with D possibly matching TRBD2 (6 bases). The length of the CDR3 is 14 residues. V was trimmed by 2 bases and J by 3 bases, leaving 8 bases between them. From germline, CDR1 is SGHTA and CDR2 FQGNSA. CDR3 protein: CASSLRGDYNEQFF. The CDR3 DNA reads TGTGCCAGCAGCTTACGCGGGGACTACAATGAGCAGTTCTTC.

In this sample, this clonotype turned up a few times. CDR3 in DNA: TGTGCCAGCAGTTATTTCCCCCGCTCCTACAATGAGCAGTTCTTC. Translation gives CASSYFPRSYNEQFF. The chain has TRBV6-1 and TRBJ2-1; D gene ambiguous. Germline V gene lookup returns CDR1 MNHNS and CDR2 SASEGT. The V and J ends lost 5 bases and 0 bases respectively, with 11 bases between them. CDR3 length: 15 residues.

This clonotype is medium-sized in the sample. This CDR3 reads CASISSRLSGANVLTF. The CDR3 region has the DNA TGTGCCAGCATTTCATCACGTCTGTCTGGGGCCAACGTCCTGACTTTC. The rearrangement joins TRBV7-2 to TRBJ2-6, with D hard to call. V lost 7 bases, J lost 1 base, and 14 bases lay in between. This CDR3 contains 16 residues. Looked up from germline, CDR1 is SGHTA and CDR2 is FQGNSA.

The J gene is TRBJ2-1, the V gene TRBV24-1; 13 nucleotides match TRBD2. V shed 10 bases and J 8 bases; nucleotides not matched to a gene: 1. There are 12 residues in the CDR3. Germline values: CDR1 KGHDR, CDR2 SFDVKD. The CDR3 region is CATGLAGYEQFF. The CDR3 coding sequence is TGTGCCACGGGACTAGCGGGATATGAGCAGTTCTTC.

This clonotype has a single count. The J gene is TRBJ2-3, the V gene TRBV6-1, with TRBD1 as a possible D gene (6 bases). V was cut by 0 bases and J by 6 bases, with 13 bases left in between. Germline-derived CDR1 and CDR2 are MNHNS and SASEGT. This CDR3 spans 15 amino acids. CDR3 protein: CASSEATGRWDTQYF. The CDR3 nucleotides read TGTGCCAGCAGTGAAGCTACAGGGAGATGGGATACGCAGTATTTT.

This clonotype has more than one count but fewer than ten. The chain carries TRBV20-1 and TRBJ2-3, with TRBD2 identical over 13 bases. This CDR3 has 18 amino acids. The germline V gene encodes CDR1 DFQATT and CDR2 SNEGSKA (reference sequence). The V and J ends lost 0 bases and 0 bases, in that order; junction bases with no gene match: 6. Here the CDR3 DNA reads TGCAGTGCTAGAGATATTGGGACTAGCGGGATAAGCACAGATACGCAGTATTTT. This gives the protein CSARDIGTSGISTDTQYF.

This rearrangement joins TRBV6-1 to TRBJ2-1; 9 nucleotides agree with TRBD2. The last part of the DNA fits TRBJ2-5 better; the J call may be wrong. The CDR3 is 13 residues long. Germline CDR1 and CDR2: MNHNS and SASEGT. The CDR3 DNA is TGTGCCAGCAGTGTTAGCGGGGGAGAGACCCAGTACTTC. It codes for CASSVSGGETQYF.

The chain employs TRBV6-1 and TRBJ2-5; 8 bases agree with TRBD2. This CDR3 has 16 residues. Germline values: CDR1 MNHNS, CDR2 SASEGT. J lost 2 bases, V lost 1 base, and 6 bases had no gene match. CDR3 DNA: TGTGCCAGCAGTGAAGTGATCAGCGGGGGACAAGAGACCCAGTACTTC. It translates to CASSEVISGGQETQYF.

The rearrangement joins TRBV7-2 to TRBJ2-1, with 13 bases lining up with TRBD2. This CDR3 is 15 amino acids long. The junction had 5 bases not matched to a gene; V was cut back by 5 bases and J by 7 bases. CDR1 is SGHTA and CDR2 is FQGNSA in the germline V gene. The CDR3 is CASSPGTSGKNEQFF. CDR3 in DNA: TGTGCCAGCAGCCCAGGGACTAGCGGGAAAAATGAGCAGTTCTTC.

This clonotype was counted at least ten times. The CDR3 protein is CASSLGSQGRTPNYGYTF. CDR3 coding DNA: TGTGCCAGCAGCTTAGGTTCGCAGGGCCGGACCCCTAACTATGGCTACACCTTC. V gene TRBV7-2 combines with J gene TRBJ1-2, with D tentatively TRBD1 (5 bases). This CDR3 is 18 amino acids long. Germline loops: CDR1 SGHTA, CDR2 FQGNSA. V lost 1 base to trimming and J lost 0 bases, with 18 bases between them.

There are a few counts of this clonotype. The V gene is TRBV6-1, the J gene TRBJ1-2; D unclear. The V and J ends lost 0 bases and 0 bases respectively, with 11 bases between them. The CDR3 has 16 residues. Germline assignment: CDR1 MNHNS and CDR2 SASEGT. The CDR3: CASSEAGPLSNYGYTF. CDR3 DNA sequence: TGTGCCAGCAGTGAAGCGGGTCCCCTTTCTAACTATGGCTACACCTTC.

Sample share makes this clonotype medium-sized. This chain joins TRBV12-3 or TRBV12-4 and TRBJ2-3; 7 bases align to TRBD2. With 6 bases clipped from V and 0 bases from J, the junction kept 3 bases outside the gene matches. The CDR3 sequence is 14 residues long. DNA of the CDR3: TGTGCCAGCAGGAGCGGGATTAGCACAGATACGCAGTATTTT. Protein sequence: CASRSGISTDTQYF.

The V gene is TRBV11-2, the J gene TRBJ2-1, with 14 bases aligning to TRBD2. The assigned J gene may be wrong: the sequence end matches TRBJ2-7 better. The CDR3 covers 17 residues. From germline, CDR1 is SGHAT and CDR2 FQNNGV. The CDR3 here is CASSLAAGTSGSDEQYF. The CDR3 nucleotides read TGTGCCAGCAGCTTAGCTGCCGGGACTAGCGGGAGCGACGAGCAGTACTTC.

CDR3 loop: CASSTWGAGYEQYF. The CDR3 coding sequence is TGTGCCAGCAGCACTTGGGGGGCAGGCTACGAGCAGTACTTC. The chain combines TRBV7-2 with TRBJ2-1; possibly TRBD1 or TRBD2 for D (6 bases each). The last part of the DNA fits TRBJ2-7 better; the J call may be wrong. This CDR3 is 14 amino acids long. Germline lookup yields CDR1 SGHTA and CDR2 FQGNSA.

This clonotype is medium-sized within its sample. The V and J genes are TRBV11-3 and TRBJ2-7, with D perhaps matching TRBD1 (5 bases). The CDR3 is 13 amino acids. Trimming pared 4 bases from V and 3 bases from J, leaving 10 bases between. CDR1 and CDR2 from the germline V gene are SGHNT and YENEEA. The DNA of the CDR3 is TGTGCCAGCAGCTCTGGACACCGCTACGAGCAGTACTTC. Translated: CASSSGHRYEQYF.

This clonotype showed up many times. This chain uses TRBV7-9 with TRBJ2-1; TRBD2 matches 10 bases. The DNA end is a closer match to TRBJ2-7, so the J assignment may be wrong. The CDR3 extends over 18 amino acids. CDR1 and CDR2 (germline): SEHNR, FQNEAQ (reference sequence). The CDR3 reads CASSGTSDDRGGYNEQYF. As DNA, the CDR3 is TGTGCCAGCAGCGGGACTAGCGACGATAGAGGGGGATACAATGAGCAGTACTTC.

There are a few counts of this clonotype. V gene TRBV7-8 combines with J gene TRBJ1-1; maybe TRBD1 (5 bases). Trimming shortened V by 0 bases and J by 1 base, and 9 bases separated the two germline ends. CDR1 and CDR2 (germline): SGHVS, FQNEAQ. The CDR3 sequence is 15 residues long. The CDR3 DNA sequence: TGTGCCAGCAGCTTAGCGCGGGGGGGGAACACTGAAGCTTTCTTT. This encodes CASSLARGGNTEAFF. The full variable domain, with the rest looked up from reference TRBV7-8 and TRBJ1-1, is GAGVSQSPRYKVAKRGQDVALRCDPISGHVSLFWYQQALGQGPEFLTYFQNEAQLDKSGLPSDRFFAERPEGSVSTLKIQRTQQEDSAVYLCASSLARGGNTEAFFGQGTRLTVV.

This clonotype is judged medium-sized. The V and J genes are TRBV6-6 and TRBJ2-1; D is ambiguous. The CDR3 runs to 16 residues. The V end lost 1 base, the J end lost 4 bases, and 14 bases lay between the germline ends. Germline V gene data show CDR1 as MNHNY and CDR2 as SVGAGI (reference sequence). CDR3 DNA: TGTGCCAGCAGTTACTTGGCTGAGTCGGCTTACAATGAGCAGTTCTTC. Amino acids: CASSYLAESAYNEQFF.

This clonotype was recorded a few times. The chain employs TRBV24-1 and TRBJ2-5, with unresolved D. This CDR3 has 13 residues. Germline V CDR1 and CDR2: KGHDR, SFDVKD. V was trimmed by 1 base and J by 3 bases, leaving 5 bases between them. The CDR3 coding sequence is TGTGCCACCAGTGATTTAGATAAAGAGACCCAGTACTTC. It yields the protein CATSDLDKETQYF.

Within the sample, this clonotype is medium-sized. The chain joins TRBV7-2 to TRBJ2-3, with a weak D call TRBD2 (6 bases). The V end was cut by 5 bases, the J end by 0 bases, with 9 bases between. Germline V gene data show CDR1 as SGHTA and CDR2 as FQGNSA. This CDR3 has 14 residues. As DNA, the CDR3 is TGTGCCAGCAGCGGAGGAGGGAGCACAGATACGCAGTATTTT. The encoded protein is CASSGGGSTDTQYF.

This clonotype is labeled as medium-sized. This chain uses TRBV6-1 with TRBJ2-1, with 8 positions matching TRBD2. The DNA matches TRBJ2-7 better at its end, which makes the J call doubtful. This CDR3 region has 16 residues. Germline CDR1 is MNHNS and CDR2 is SASEGT. The CDR3 DNA follows: TGTGCCAGCAGTCGTACCGGGACTAGGGGAGATTACGAGCAGTACTTC. This gives the protein CASSRTGTRGDYEQYF.

The genes are TRBV19 and TRBJ2-7; D unclear. In germline, CDR1 is LNHDA, CDR2 SQIVND (reference sequence). The CDR3 covers 13 residues. V was trimmed by 0 bases and J by 5 bases, leaving 8 bases between them. As DNA, the CDR3 is TGTGCCAGTAGTATAGATCTGGGGAACGAGCAGTACTTC. Its translation: CASSIDLGNEQYF.

V gene TRBV28 combines with J gene TRBJ2-1; unclear D gene. The germline CDR1 and CDR2 sequences are MDHEN and SYDVKM. The CDR3 totals 15 residues. V gave up 4 bases and J gave up 5 bases, with 15 bases separating them. CDR3 region: CASSSAVRLNNEQFF. Here the CDR3 DNA reads TGTGCCAGCAGTTCCGCCGTAAGGTTGAACAATGAGCAGTTCTTC. Full variable domain (missing parts from reference TRBV28 and TRBJ2-1): DVKVTQSSRYLVKRTGEKVFLECVQDMDHENMFWYRQDPGLGLRLIYFSYDVKMKEKGDIPEGYSVSREKKERFSLILESASTNQTSMYLCASSSAVRLNNEQFFGPGTRLTVL.

Written as DNA, the CDR3 is TGTGCCAGCAGTTTATCGTACAGAGAAGAGACCCAGTTCTTC. It codes for CASSLSYREETQFF. The V call is TRBV27, the J call TRBJ2-5, with D unresolved. The J call is uncertain, as TRBJ2-1 better fits the DNA end. The CDR3 length is 14 residues. Per the germline V gene, CDR1 is MNHEY and CDR2 is SMNVEV (reference sequence).

Ten or more counts support this clonotype. V gene TRBV6-6 combines with J gene TRBJ2-3, with TRBD2 matching 8 bases. With V trimmed by 2 bases and J by 3 bases, 4 bases remained unmatched. The CDR3 has 15 amino acids. Looked up from germline, CDR1 is MNHNY and CDR2 is SVGAGI (reference sequence). CDR3 in amino acids: CASSYRLAGTDTQYF. The CDR3 DNA reads as TGTGCCAGCAGTTACAGGCTAGCGGGTACAGATACGCAGTATTTT.

By proportion, this clonotype is medium-sized. This rearrangement joins TRBV7-2 to TRBJ2-7, with 7 bases identical to TRBD2. J was trimmed by 1 base and V by 5 bases; bases with no gene match: 5. CDR3 length equals 14 residues. CDR1 SGHTA and CDR2 FQGNSA come from the germline V gene. The chain's CDR3 is CASSRRGSSYEQYF. The CDR3 DNA reads as TGTGCCAGCAGCAGACGCGGGAGTTCCTACGAGCAGTACTTC.

In its sample, this clonotype was seen many times. V gene TRBV6-1 combines with J gene TRBJ2-1; D gene uncertain. The better agreement between TRBJ2-7 and the DNA end casts doubt on the J call. The germline V gene encodes CDR1 MNHNS and CDR2 SASEGT. CDR3 length: 12 residues. The CDR3 is CASQTVNNEQYF. The CDR3 nucleotides are TGTGCCAGCCAGACGGTTAACAATGAGCAGTACTTC.

The chain couples TRBV12-3 or TRBV12-4 to TRBJ2-4; D is unclear. V was shortened by 4 bases and J by 9 bases, with 13 bases between the two germline ends. The CDR3 length is 13 residues. The CDR3 nucleotides are TGTGCCAGCAGTTCTGGGTCCTTTAGCATTCAGTACTTC. Encoded protein: CASSSGSFSIQYF.